A single sample is the source of the 7 T cell receptor beta chains below, sequenced in a study of cytomegalovirus exposure and HLA in healthy donors. PCR primers comprised 60 Vbeta and 13 Jbeta primers. The protocol was immunoSEQ multiplex PCR, while the TCRdb copy is restricted to in-frame clones and leaves out a portion. The data contain roughly 100,000 clones, around 77% of them seen just once; the ten biggest clones take up 8% to 10%. The material sequenced was PBMCs. These TCRs come from a male donor in good health and CMV-seropositive.

This clone was counted only a few times. In nucleotides, the CDR3 is TGTGCCAGCAGTTGGGACAGGGATTATGGCTACACCTTC. It is translated as CASSWDRDYGYTF. This chain joins TRBV28 and TRBJ1-2; 9 nucleotides agree with TRBD1. V shed 4 bases, J shed 5 bases, and the junction held 2 bases outside the gene matches. The CDR3 spans 13 residues. The germline gives CDR1 MDHEN, CDR2 SYDVKM.

V and J are TRBV2 and TRBJ2-1; TRBD2 agrees at 9 bases. Germline V gene data show CDR1 as SNHLY and CDR2 as FYNNEI. J was trimmed by 10 bases and V by 3 bases; bases with no gene match: 10. The CDR3 totals 15 residues. Here the CDR3 reads CASSDWGGRALEQFF. As DNA, the CDR3 is TGTGCCAGCAGTGACTGGGGCGGGAGGGCCTTAGAGCAGTTCTTC.

V usage is TRBV7-2 and J usage is TRBJ2-7; 8 bases map to TRBD2. With 5 bases clipped from V and 3 bases from J, the junction kept 6 bases outside the gene matches. Per germline, CDR1 SGHTA and CDR2 FQGNSA. The CDR3 is made up of 14 amino acids. The CDR3 loop is CASSVGLAGYEQYF. DNA of the CDR3: TGTGCCAGCAGCGTGGGGCTAGCGGGCTACGAGCAGTACTTC.

The gene calls are TRBV5-1 and TRBJ2-2; 10 nucleotides agree with TRBD1. The CDR3 runs to 15 residues. V gave up 4 bases and J gave up 6 bases; unmatched junction bases: 6. In germline, CDR1 is SGHRS, CDR2 YFSETQ. CDR3 loop: CASSGGQGVAGELFF. Written as DNA, the CDR3 is TGCGCCAGCAGCGGTGGACAGGGGGTCGCCGGGGAGCTGTTTTTT.

The chain combines TRBV7-9 with TRBJ1-5; the D gene is possibly TRBD1 (5 bases). Germline CDR1 is SEHNR and CDR2 is FQNEAQ (reference sequence). The V end lost 1 base, the J end lost 4 bases, and 8 bases lay between the germline ends. The CDR3 covers 14 residues. CDR3 region: CASSLVGGNQPQHF. The CDR3 coding sequence is TGTGCCAGCAGCTTAGTGGGGGGGAATCAGCCCCAGCATTTT.

This sequence joins TRBV9 and TRBJ2-5, with 8 bases that match TRBD2. V trimming: 3 bases; J trimming: 4 bases; junction bases outside the gene matches: 8. CDR1 is SGDLS and CDR2 is YYNGEE in the germline V gene. The CDR3 consists of 15 residues. CDR3 loop: CASSAPSGGGETQYF. CDR3 DNA sequence: TGTGCCAGCAGCGCTCCCTCGGGGGGGGGAGAGACCCAGTACTTC. Filled out from reference TRBV9 and TRBJ2-5, the complete variable domain reads DSGVTQTPKHLITATGQRVTLRCSPRSGDLSVYWYQQSLDQGLQFLIQYYNGEERAKGNILERFSAQQFPDLHSELNLSSLELGDSALYFCASSAPSGGGETQYFGPGTRLLVL.

This rearrangement joins TRBV5-4 to TRBJ1-1; tentatively, D is TRBD1 (6 bases). This CDR3 is 14 amino acids long. The ends were cut back, 4 bases at V and 4 bases at J, with 14 bases in the middle. Germline V gene sequence: CDR1 SGHNT, CDR2 YYREEE (reference sequence). The DNA for the CDR3 is TGTGCCAGCAGCCTGGACCCGGACAGCACTGAAGCTTTCTTT. It translates to CASSLDPDSTEAFF. The variable domain in full, completed from reference TRBV5-4 and TRBJ1-1, reads ETGVTQSPTHLIKTRGQQVTLRCSSQSGHNTVSWYQQALGQGPQFIFQYYREEENGRGNFPPRFSGLQFPNYSSELNVNALELDDSALYLCASSLDPDSTEAFFGQGTRLTVV.